The clone carrying this TCR delta chain was detected ten times or more. TCRdb used CATT to re-call clones from the multiplex PCR reads. The sample holds 75,000 to 95,000 delta-chain clones, over 0.75% seen once. This entry comes from a study of γδ T cells in repeated Plasmodium falciparum infection. Germline CDR1 and CDR2: TSWWSYY and QGS. V was clipped by 2 bases and J by 0 bases; unmatched bases: 18. This CDR3 spans 20 amino acids. Gammadelta T cells were flow-sorted from PBMC into Vgamma9/Vdelta2+ and Vdelta2-negative populations for bulk analysis. The rearrangement joins TRDV1 to TRDJ1; TRDD3 agrees at 7 bases. The clonotype was recovered from a pool of human donors (malaria-infected and uninfected, not separated). Specimen: gamma-delta T cells from blood. The CDR3 DNA is TGTGCTCTTGGGGAAAAACCCCAGTACTGGGGACTGCTGTACACCGATAAACTCATCTTT. This encodes CALGEKPQYWGLLYTDKLIF.